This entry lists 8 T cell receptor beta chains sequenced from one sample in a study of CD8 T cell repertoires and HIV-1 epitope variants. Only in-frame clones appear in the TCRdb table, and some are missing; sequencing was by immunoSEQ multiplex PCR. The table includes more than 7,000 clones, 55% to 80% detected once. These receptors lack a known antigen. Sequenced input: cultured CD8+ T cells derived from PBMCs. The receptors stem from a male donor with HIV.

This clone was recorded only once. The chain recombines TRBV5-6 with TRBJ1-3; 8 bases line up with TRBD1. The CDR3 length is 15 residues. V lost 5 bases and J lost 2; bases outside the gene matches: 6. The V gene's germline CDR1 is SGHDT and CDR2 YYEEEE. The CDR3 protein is CASRSTGDPGNTIYF. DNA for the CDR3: TGTGCCAGCAGGTCGACAGGGGATCCTGGAAACACCATATATTTT.

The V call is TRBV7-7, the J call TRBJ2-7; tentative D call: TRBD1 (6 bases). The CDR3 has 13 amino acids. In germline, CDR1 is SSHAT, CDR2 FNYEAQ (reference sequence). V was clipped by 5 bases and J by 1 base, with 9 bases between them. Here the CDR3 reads CASSPDSSYEQYF. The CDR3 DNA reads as TGTGCCAGCAGCCCGGACAGTTCCTACGAGCAGTACTTC.

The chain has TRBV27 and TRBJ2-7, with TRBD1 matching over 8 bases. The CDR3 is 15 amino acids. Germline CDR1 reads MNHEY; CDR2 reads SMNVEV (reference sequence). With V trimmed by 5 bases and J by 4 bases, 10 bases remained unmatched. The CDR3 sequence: CASSLLADRVYEQYF. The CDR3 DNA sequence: TGTGCCAGCAGTCTCCTCGCGGACAGGGTATACGAGCAGTACTTC.

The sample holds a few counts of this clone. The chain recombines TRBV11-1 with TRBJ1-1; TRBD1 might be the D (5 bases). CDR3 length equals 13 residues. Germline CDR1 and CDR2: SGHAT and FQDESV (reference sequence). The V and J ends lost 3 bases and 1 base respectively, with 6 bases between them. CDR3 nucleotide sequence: TGTGCCAGCAGCTTGACAGCGAACACTGAAGCTTTCTTT. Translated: CASSLTANTEAFF.

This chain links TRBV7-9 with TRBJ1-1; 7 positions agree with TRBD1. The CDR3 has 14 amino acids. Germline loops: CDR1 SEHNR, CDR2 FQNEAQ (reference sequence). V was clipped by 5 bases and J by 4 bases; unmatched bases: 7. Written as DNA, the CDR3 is TGTGCCAGCAGCCCTCGCAGGGGGGGCACTGAAGCTTTCTTT. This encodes CASSPRRGGTEAFF.

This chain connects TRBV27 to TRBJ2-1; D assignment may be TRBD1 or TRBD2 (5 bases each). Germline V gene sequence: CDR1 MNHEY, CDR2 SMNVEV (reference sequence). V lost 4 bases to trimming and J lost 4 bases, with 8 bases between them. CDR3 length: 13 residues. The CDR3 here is CASSSGPYNEQFF. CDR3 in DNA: TGTGCCAGCAGTTCGGGACCTTACAATGAGCAGTTCTTC.

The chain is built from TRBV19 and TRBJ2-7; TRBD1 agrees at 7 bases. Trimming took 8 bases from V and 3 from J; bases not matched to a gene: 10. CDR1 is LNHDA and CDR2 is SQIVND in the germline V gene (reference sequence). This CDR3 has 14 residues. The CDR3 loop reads CASASTGANYEQYF. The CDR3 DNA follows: TGTGCCAGTGCGAGTACAGGGGCCAACTACGAGCAGTACTTC.

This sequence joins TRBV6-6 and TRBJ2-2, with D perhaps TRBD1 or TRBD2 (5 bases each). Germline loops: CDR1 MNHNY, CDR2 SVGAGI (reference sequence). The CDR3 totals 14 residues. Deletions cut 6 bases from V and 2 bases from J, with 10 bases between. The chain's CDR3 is CASRRDVNTGELFF. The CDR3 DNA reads TGTGCCAGCAGAAGGGACGTTAACACCGGGGAGCTGTTTTTT.